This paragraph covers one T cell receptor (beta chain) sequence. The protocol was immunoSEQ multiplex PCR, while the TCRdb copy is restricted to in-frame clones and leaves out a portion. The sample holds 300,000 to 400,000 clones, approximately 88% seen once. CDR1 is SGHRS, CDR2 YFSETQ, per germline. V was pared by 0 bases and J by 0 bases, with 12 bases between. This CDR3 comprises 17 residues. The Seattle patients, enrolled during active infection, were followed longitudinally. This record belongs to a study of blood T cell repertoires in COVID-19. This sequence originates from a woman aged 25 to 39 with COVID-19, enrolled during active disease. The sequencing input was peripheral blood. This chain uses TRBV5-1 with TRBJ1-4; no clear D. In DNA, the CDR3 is TGCGCCAGCAGCTTGGGAGGAGGACCCGCAACTAATGAAAAACTGTTTTTT. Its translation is CASSLGGGPATNEKLFF.